This T cell receptor beta chain was identified during a study of OX40 agonist ivuxolimab in advanced cancers. This table comes from immunoSEQ multiplex PCR, and its TCRdb copy is limited to in-frame clones, with some not included. The data show about 70,000 clones, 88% seen once. Per the germline V gene, CDR1 is GTSNPN and CDR2 is SVGIG (reference sequence). Deletions cut 3 bases from V and 14 bases from J, with 20 bases between. This CDR3 is built from 14 residues. The sequences come from CD4+ or CD8+ T cells sorted from blood, collected in a trial of the OX40 agonist ivuxolimab. This sequence originates from an adult with an advanced solid tumor such as melanoma, head and neck, liver or kidney cancer. This chain joins TRBV30 and TRBJ1-6; D is unclear. CDR3 sequence (DNA): TGTGCCTGGAGACCCCTATTGGGCTCGGTGGCCCTCCACTTT. It translates to CAWRPLLGSVALHF.